The 12 T cell receptor beta chains reported below all come from one sample, sequenced in a study of blood T cell repertoires in COVID-19. Data came from immunoSEQ multiplex PCR; TCRdb stores just in-frame clones and leaves some out. The table has around 110,000 clones, approximately 80% seen once. The sample comprised peripheral blood. The receptors were sampled from a woman in her 70s with acute or convalescent COVID-19.

This clone was seen a single time. The V call is TRBV2, the J call TRBJ1-4; D uncertain. V was clipped by 8 bases and J by 8 bases, with 18 bases between them. The CDR3 is made up of 14 amino acids. The germline V gene encodes CDR1 SNHLY and CDR2 FYNNEI. CDR3 nucleotide sequence: TGTGCCAGCGGGCCCCGGCAATGGGAGGAAAAACTGTTTTTT. This translates into CASGPRQWEEKLFF.

This clone has a handful of counts. The chain links TRBV12-5 to TRBJ1-6, with D maybe TRBD1 (5 bases). This CDR3 region has 14 residues. Looked up from germline, CDR1 is LGHNT and CDR2 is FRNRAP. Trimming shortened V by 2 bases and J by 9 bases, and 11 bases separated the two germline ends. DNA for the CDR3: TGTGCTAGTGGTTTGTCAGGGTATGGTTCACCCCTCCACTTT. Protein: CASGLSGYGSPLHF.

V is TRBV18 and J is TRBJ1-4; D unclear. The germline V gene has CDR1 KGHSH and CDR2 LQKENI. V lost 4 bases and J lost 4, with 7 bases in between. The CDR3 length is 13 residues. Here the CDR3 DNA reads TGTGCCAGCTCACGCGTGTTTAATGAAAAACTGTTTTTT. As protein: CASSRVFNEKLFF.

Turning to this clone: Its ends do not fully match the called genes, so a read error is possible. This chain connects TRBV5-1 to TRBJ2-1, with TRBD2 identical over 14 bases. Germline-derived CDR1 and CDR2 are SGHRS and YFSETQ. The CDR3 totals 16 residues. The chain's CDR3 is CASSPRTSGGSISKVF. The DNA for the CDR3 is TGCGCCAGCAGCCCGCGGACTAGCGGGGGGTCAATAAGCAAGGTCTTC. Full variable domain (rest looked up from reference TRBV5-1 and TRBJ2-1): KAGVTQTPRYLIKTRGQQVTLSCSPISGHRSVSWYQQTPGQGLQFLFEYFSETQRNKGNFPGRFSGRQFSNSRSEMNVSTLELGDSALYLCASSPRTSGGSISKVFGPGTRLTVL.

The chain uses TRBV10-1 and TRBJ1-5, with D uncertain. There are 13 residues in the CDR3. CDR1 is WNHNN, CDR2 SYGVQD, per germline (reference sequence). Trimming took 6 bases from V and 0 from J, leaving 6 bases between them. The chain's CDR3 is CASSANSNQPQHF. The CDR3 nucleotides read TGCGCCAGCAGCGCGAATAGCAATCAGCCCCAGCATTTT.

This rearrangement joins TRBV14 to TRBJ1-2; D is perhaps TRBD1 (6 bases). Trimming pared 4 bases from V and 4 bases from J, leaving 7 bases between. The CDR3 consists of 12 residues. CDR1 SGHDN and CDR2 FVKESK come from the germline V gene. This CDR3 is CASSPTGYGYTF. DNA for the CDR3: TGTGCCAGCAGCCCGACAGGCTATGGCTACACCTTC.

The V gene is TRBV6-1, the J gene TRBJ1-5, with unresolved D. This CDR3 spans 17 amino acids. The V and J ends lost 3 bases and 0 bases respectively, with 15 bases between them. Per germline, CDR1 MNHNS and CDR2 SASEGT. The CDR3: CASSDPGSQLSNQPQHF. The CDR3 DNA sequence: TGTGCCAGCAGTGATCCGGGGAGTCAACTTAGCAATCAGCCCCAGCATTTT.

J is TRBJ2-5 and V is TRBV6-1; 7 bases line up with TRBD2. Germline lookup yields CDR1 MNHNS and CDR2 SASEGT. Losses at the gene ends were 1 base for V and 4 bases for J; bases not matched to a gene: 6. This CDR3 has 15 residues. Here the CDR3 DNA reads TGTGCCAGCAGTGAAGGGGGGGGAACCCGAGAGACCCAGTACTTC. Translated: CASSEGGGTRETQYF.

The genes are TRBV19 and TRBJ1-1; D not certain. Germline V CDR1 and CDR2: LNHDA, SQIVND (reference sequence). There are 13 residues in the CDR3. V lost 6 bases to trimming and J lost 5 bases, with 13 bases between them. The CDR3 spells CASSPDGETEAFF. CDR3 coding DNA: TGTGCCAGTAGCCCCGATGGGGAGACTGAAGCTTTCTTT.

This clone was seen once. This chain joins TRBV5-1 and TRBJ2-7; 13 bases are a match to TRBD2. Germline CDR1 and CDR2: SGHRS and YFSETQ. The length of the CDR3 is 16 residues. The J segment lost 7 bases and the V segment lost 0 bases, leaving 7 bases of the junction unmatched. The CDR3 sequence is CASSLGGTSGIQEQYF. The CDR3 DNA follows: TGCGCCAGCAGCTTGGGAGGGACTAGCGGGATCCAAGAGCAGTACTTC. Complete variable domain (other parts from reference TRBV5-1 and TRBJ2-7): KAGVTQTPRYLIKTRGQQVTLSCSPISGHRSVSWYQQTPGQGLQFLFEYFSETQRNKGNFPGRFSGRQFSNSRSEMNVSTLELGDSALYLCASSLGGTSGIQEQYFGPGTRLTVT.

V and J are TRBV7-9 and TRBJ1-4; no definite D call. Per germline, CDR1 SEHNR and CDR2 FQNEAQ (reference sequence). V was shortened by 2 bases and J by 14 bases, with 9 bases between the two germline ends. This CDR3 region has 11 residues. CDR3 sequence reads: CASSLSQALFF. The DNA of the CDR3 is TGTGCCAGCAGCTTAAGTCAGGCCCTGTTTTTT.

This clone rates as medium-sized. The CDR3 region is CASSEGADPPLEAFF. The CDR3 DNA is TGTGCCAGCAGTGAAGGGGCTGACCCCCCCCTCGAAGCTTTCTTT. The gene calls are TRBV6-1 and TRBJ1-1; D is undetermined. Per germline, CDR1 MNHNS and CDR2 SASEGT. The CDR3 has 15 amino acids. V shed 1 base and J shed 8 bases, with 17 bases lying between them.